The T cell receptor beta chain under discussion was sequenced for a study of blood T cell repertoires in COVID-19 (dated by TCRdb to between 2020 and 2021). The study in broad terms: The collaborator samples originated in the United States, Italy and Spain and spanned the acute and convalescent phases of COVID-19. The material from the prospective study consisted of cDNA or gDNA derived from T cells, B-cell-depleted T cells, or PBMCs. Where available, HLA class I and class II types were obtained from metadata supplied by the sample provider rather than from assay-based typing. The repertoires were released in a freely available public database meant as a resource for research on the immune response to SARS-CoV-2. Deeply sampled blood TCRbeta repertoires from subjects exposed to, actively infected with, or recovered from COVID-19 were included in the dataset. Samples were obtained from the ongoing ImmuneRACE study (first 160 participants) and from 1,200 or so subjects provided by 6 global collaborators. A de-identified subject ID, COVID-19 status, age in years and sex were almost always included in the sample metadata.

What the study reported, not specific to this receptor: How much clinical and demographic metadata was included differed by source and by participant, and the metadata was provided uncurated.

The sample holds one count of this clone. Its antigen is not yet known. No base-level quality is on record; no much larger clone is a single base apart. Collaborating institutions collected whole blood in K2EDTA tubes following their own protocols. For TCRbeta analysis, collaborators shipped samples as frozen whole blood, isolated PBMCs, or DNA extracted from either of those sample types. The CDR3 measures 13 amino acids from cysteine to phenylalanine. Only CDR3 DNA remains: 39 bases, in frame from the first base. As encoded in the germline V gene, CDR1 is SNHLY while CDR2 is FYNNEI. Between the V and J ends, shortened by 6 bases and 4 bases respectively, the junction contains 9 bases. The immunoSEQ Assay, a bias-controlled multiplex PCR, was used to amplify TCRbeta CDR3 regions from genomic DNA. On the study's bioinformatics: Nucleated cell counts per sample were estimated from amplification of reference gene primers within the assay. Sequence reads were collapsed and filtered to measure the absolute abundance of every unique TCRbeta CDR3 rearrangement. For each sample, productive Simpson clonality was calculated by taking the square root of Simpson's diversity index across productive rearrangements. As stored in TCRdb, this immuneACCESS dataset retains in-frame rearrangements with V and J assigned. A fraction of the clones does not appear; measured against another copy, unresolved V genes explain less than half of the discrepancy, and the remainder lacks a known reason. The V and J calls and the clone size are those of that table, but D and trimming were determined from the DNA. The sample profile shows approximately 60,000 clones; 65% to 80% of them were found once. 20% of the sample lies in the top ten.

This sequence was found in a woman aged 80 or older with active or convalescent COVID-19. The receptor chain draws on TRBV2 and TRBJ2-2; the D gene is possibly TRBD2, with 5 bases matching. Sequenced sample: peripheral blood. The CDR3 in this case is CASRTGSTGELFF. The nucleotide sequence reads TGTGCCAGCAGGACGGGGAGCACCGGGGAGCTGTTTTTT.